This T cell receptor beta chain is drawn from a study of T cells after yellow fever vaccination. Germline values: CDR1 SGHRS, CDR2 YFSETQ. The CDR3 consists of 14 residues. J was trimmed by 1 base and V by 2 bases; bases with no gene match: 3. Whole-study results and caveats: Abundant clonotypes from the bulk population could have been carried over as contaminants into FACS-sorted repertoires. Across the CD4 and CD8 compartments, a small share of clonotypes was present in both.

UMIs and a universal primer site were added when TCR cDNA was made by 5'RACE template switching. In TCRdb, the 5' RACE reads were re-called with MiXCR into one record per CDR3 protein. The table has approximately 74,000 distinct CDR3 sequences, approximately 7.7% seen once. Details on this clonotype: The target antigen is unknown.

This chain joins TRBV5-1 and TRBJ2-7; 7 nucleotides line up with TRBD2. This material consisted of CD8+ T cells sorted from PBMCs, taken about 5 days after the first yellow fever vaccination. The receptor was derived from a man aged 18 to 29 who received the YFV17D yellow fever vaccine. This CDR3 reads CASSFLRGSYEQYF. CDR3 coding DNA: TGCGCCAGCAGCTTTCTGCGGGGGTCCTACGAGCAGTACTTC.